A single TCR beta chain is shown here with its context. Its antigen remains unidentified. Unique molecular identifiers were incorporated during preparation of the TCRbeta library. One entry per CDR3 protein results from TCRdb running MiXCR on the PCR reads. The repertoire holds 450,000 to 600,000 distinct CDR3 sequences, with 13% as singletons. This entry is derived from a study of T-cell reconstitution after alpha-beta-depleted transplantation in children. Broader study findings: Reportedly, roughly two months post-transplant, alpha-beta T cells arose from several hundred expanded graft clones. Certain patients had high TCRbeta diversity at day 60, and it came from recipient T cells and thymic progenitors that survived. T cells produced anew were the main source of T-cell counts and diversity one year after transplant.

This CDR3 comprises 19 residues. Germline lookup yields CDR1 DFQATT and CDR2 SNEGSKA (reference sequence). Germline trimming cut 0 bases from V and 1 base from J; bases unmatched to any gene: 18. The TCR comes from a male patient between 10 and 17 years old who had a stem cell transplant for acute myeloid leukemia, so the T cells may come from the graft donor. The V call is TRBV20-1, the J call TRBJ2-7; 7 bases agree with TRBD2. Sequences were derived from PBMCs, mostly from graft donor cells, sampled 360 days after TCRalphabeta/CD19-depleted stem cell transplant. The CDR3 DNA sequence: TGCAGTGCTAGAGATCGGGCTAGCGGCAGACCGAGGGGTTCCTACGAGCAGTACTTC. Its translation: CSARDRASGRPRGSYEQYF.